The source of this TCR beta chain is a study of cytomegalovirus exposure and HLA in healthy donors. Study at large: The roughly 130 validation repertoires used the same platform as the roughly 700 first-cohort repertoires (as reported by a later analysis). Study findings and constraints: Most TCR sequences were uncommon, yet certain public TCRs appeared in many donors. According to the study, 160 or so TCR beta chains were cytomegalovirus-associated.

The V gene's germline CDR1 is MDHEN and CDR2 SYDVKM. Trimming shortened V by 2 bases and J by 1 base, and 8 bases separated the two germline ends. The length of the CDR3 is 14 residues. Turning to this clone: As yet, its antigen is unknown.

Sequencing used immunoSEQ multiplex PCR; TCRdb keeps in-frame clones, though not all of them. The sample records fewer than 150,000 clones, about 91% being singletons. This chain links TRBV28 with TRBJ2-5; possibly TRBD2 for D (5 bases). This TCR came from a man younger than 35 in good health and CMV-seronegative. Sequences were obtained from PBMCs. The CDR3 spells CASSLHAGQETQYF. The CDR3 bases are TGTGCCAGCAGTTTACATGCGGGCCAAGAGACCCAGTACTTC.